The clone carrying this TCR beta chain was observed a handful of times. The data derive from a study of blood T cell repertoires in COVID-19. Study background: Sample material is recorded as cDNA or gDNA derived from T cells, B-cell-depleted T cells, or PBMCs.

The authors' processing: From reference gene primer amplification, estimates of nucleated cell counts were derived. Profiled with immunoSEQ multiplex PCR; TCRdb holds only in-frame clones, not every one. V and J calls and clone size are given by that table; D and trimming were obtained from the DNA. The profile covers more than 100,000 clones, with about four fifths appearing a single time and less than 20% taken by the ten largest. Germline V gives CDR1 MNHEY, CDR2 SVGAGI. The CDR3 sequence is 14 residues long. The V segment lost 5 bases and the J segment 7 bases; nucleotides outside the gene matches: 9.

The specimen was peripheral blood. This TCR derives from a woman between 45 and 65 years old with acute or convalescent COVID-19. This sequence joins TRBV6-5 and TRBJ2-7, with 9 bases that match TRBD2. CDR3 sequence (DNA): TGTGCCAGCAGTACAAAAGGACTAGCGAAAGAGCAGTACTTC. This encodes CASSTKGLAKEQYF.